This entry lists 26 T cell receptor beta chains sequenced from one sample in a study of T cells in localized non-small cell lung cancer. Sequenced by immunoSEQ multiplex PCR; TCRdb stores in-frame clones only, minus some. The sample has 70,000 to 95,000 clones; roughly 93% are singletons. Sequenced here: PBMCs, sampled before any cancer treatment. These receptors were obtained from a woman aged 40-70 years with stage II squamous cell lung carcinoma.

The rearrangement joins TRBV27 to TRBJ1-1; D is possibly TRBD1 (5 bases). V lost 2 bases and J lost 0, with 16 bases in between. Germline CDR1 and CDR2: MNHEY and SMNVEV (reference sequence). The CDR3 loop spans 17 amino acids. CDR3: CASSLISPGTMNTEAFF. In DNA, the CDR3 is TGTGCCAGCAGTTTAATCTCTCCAGGGACTATGAACACTGAAGCTTTCTTT.

As DNA, the CDR3 is TGTGCCAGTAGTATGACAGGGATCACTGAAGCTTTCTTT. Protein product: CASSMTGITEAFF. The chain recombines TRBV19 with TRBJ1-1, with 7 bases matching TRBD1. Germline CDR1 reads LNHDA; CDR2 reads SQIVND (reference sequence). This CDR3 has 13 amino acids. After removal of 3 bases from V and 4 bases from J, the junction contained 2 bases not matched to a gene.

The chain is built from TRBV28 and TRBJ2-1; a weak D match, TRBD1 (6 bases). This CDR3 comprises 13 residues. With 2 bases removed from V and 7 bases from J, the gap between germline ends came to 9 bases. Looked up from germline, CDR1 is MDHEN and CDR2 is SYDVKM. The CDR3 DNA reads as TGTGCCAGCAGTTTACCACAGGGAAATGAGCAGTTCTTC. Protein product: CASSLPQGNEQFF. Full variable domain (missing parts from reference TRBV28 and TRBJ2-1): DVKVTQSSRYLVKRTGEKVFLECVQDMDHENMFWYRQDPGLGLRLIYFSYDVKMKEKGDIPEGYSVSREKKERFSLILESASTNQTSMYLCASSLPQGNEQFFGPGTRLTVL.

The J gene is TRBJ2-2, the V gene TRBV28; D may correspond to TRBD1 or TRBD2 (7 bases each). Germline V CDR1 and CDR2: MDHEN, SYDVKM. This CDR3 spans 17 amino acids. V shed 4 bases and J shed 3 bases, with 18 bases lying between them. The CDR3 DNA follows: TGTGCCAGCAGTTCAGGGAGGGGGCAGTGGGACACCGGGGAGCTGTTTTTT. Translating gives CASSSGRGQWDTGELFF.

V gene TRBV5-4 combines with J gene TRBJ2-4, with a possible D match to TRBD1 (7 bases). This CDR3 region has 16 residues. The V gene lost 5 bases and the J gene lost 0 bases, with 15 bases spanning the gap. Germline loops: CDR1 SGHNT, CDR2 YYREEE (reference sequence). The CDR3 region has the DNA TGTGCCAGCAGTAACCAGGGGGGCCCAGCCAAAAACATTCAGTACTTC. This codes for CASSNQGGPAKNIQYF.

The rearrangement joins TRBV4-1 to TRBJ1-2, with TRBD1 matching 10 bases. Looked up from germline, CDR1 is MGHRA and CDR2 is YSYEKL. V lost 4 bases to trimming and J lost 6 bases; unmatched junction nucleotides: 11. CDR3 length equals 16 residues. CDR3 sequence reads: CASSPGDRGMEHGYTF. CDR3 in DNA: TGCGCCAGCAGCCCTGGGGACAGGGGAATGGAGCATGGCTACACCTTC.

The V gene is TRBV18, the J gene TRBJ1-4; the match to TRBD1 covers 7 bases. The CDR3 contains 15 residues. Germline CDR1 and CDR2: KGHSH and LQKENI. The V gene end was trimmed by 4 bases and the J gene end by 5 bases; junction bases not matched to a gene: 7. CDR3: CASSLKTGINEKLFF. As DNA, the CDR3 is TGTGCCAGCTCACTCAAGACAGGGATAAATGAAAAACTGTTTTTT. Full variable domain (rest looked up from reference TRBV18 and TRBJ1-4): NAGVMQNPRHLVRRRGQEARLRCSPMKGHSHVYWYRQLPEEGLKFMVYLQKENIIDESGMPKERFSAEFPKEGPSILRIQQVVRGDSAAYFCASSLKTGINEKLFFGSGTQLSVL.

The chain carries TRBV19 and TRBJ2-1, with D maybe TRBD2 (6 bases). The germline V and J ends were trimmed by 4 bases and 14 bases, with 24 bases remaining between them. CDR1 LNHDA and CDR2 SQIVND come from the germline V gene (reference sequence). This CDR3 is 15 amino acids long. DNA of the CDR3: TGTGCCAGTAGTACTTCTTTAGCGGTAATGAGGTGGAAGTTCTTC. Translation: CASSTSLAVMRWKFF. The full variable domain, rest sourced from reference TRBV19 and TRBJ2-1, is DGGITQSPKYLFRKEGQNVTLSCEQNLNHDAMYWYRQDPGQGLRLIYYSQIVNDFQKGDIAEGYSVSREKKESFPLTVTSAQKNPTAFYLCASSTSLAVMRWKFFGPGTRLTVL.

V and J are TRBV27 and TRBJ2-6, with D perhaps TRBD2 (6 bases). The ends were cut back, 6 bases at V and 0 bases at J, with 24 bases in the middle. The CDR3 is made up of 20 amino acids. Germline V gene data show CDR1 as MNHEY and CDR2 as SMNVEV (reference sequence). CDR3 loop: CASSLRAPGLMISGANVLTF. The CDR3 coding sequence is TGTGCCAGCAGCCTAAGGGCTCCGGGACTGATGATCTCTGGGGCCAACGTCCTGACTTTC. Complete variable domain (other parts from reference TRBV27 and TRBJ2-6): EAQVTQNPRYLITVTGKKLTVTCSQNMNHEYMSWYRQDPGLGLRQIYYSMNVEVTDKGDVPEGYKVSRKEKRNFPLILESPSPNQTSLYFCASSLRAPGLMISGANVLTFGAGSRLTVL.

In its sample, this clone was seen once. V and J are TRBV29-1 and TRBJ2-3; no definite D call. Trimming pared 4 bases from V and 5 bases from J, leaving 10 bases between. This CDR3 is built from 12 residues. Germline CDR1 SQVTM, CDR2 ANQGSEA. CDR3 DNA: TGCAGCGTTGCGACCCACAGAGATACGCAGTATTTT. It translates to CSVATHRDTQYF.

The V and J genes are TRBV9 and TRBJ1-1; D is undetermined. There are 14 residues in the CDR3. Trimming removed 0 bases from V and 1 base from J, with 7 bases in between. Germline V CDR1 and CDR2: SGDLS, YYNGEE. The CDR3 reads CASSVGQQNTEAFF. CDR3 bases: TGTGCCAGCAGCGTAGGGCAGCAGAACACTGAAGCTTTCTTT.

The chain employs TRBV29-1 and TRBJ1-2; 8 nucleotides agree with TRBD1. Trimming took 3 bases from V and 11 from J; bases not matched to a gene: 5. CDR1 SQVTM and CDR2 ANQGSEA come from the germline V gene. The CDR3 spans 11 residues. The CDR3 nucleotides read TGCAGCGTTGACGGACAGGGATGGTACACCTTC. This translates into CSVDGQGWYTF.

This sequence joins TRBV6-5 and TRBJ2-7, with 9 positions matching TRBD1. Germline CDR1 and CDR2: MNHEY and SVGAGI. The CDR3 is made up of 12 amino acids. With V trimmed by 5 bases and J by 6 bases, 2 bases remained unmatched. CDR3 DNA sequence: TGTGCCAGCAGTCGGACAGGGGTCGAGCAGTACTTC. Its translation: CASSRTGVEQYF.

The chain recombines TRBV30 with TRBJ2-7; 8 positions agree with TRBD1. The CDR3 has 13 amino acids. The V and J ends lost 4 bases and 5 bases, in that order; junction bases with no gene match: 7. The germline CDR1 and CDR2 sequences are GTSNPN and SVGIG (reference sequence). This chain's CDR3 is CAWTRTGSHEQYF. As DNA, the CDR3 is TGTGCCTGGACAAGGACAGGGTCCCACGAGCAGTACTTC.

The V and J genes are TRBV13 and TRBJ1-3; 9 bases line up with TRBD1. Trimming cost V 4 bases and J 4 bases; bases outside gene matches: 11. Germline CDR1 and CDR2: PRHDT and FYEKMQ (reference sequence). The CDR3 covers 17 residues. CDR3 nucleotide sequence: TGTGCCAGCAGCTCAGTAGTAGGGACAGGGTCAGGAAACACCATATATTTT. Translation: CASSSVVGTGSGNTIYF.

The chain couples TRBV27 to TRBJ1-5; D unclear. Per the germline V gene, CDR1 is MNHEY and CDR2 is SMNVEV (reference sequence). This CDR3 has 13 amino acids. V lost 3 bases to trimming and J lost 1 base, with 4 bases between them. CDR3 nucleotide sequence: TGTGCCAGCAGTTTTGCGAGCAATCAGCCCCAGCATTTT. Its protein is CASSFASNQPQHF.

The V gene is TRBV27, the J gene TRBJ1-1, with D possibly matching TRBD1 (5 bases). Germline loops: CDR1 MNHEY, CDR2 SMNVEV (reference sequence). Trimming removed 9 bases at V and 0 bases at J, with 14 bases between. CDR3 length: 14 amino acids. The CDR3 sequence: CASHRLTMNTEAFF. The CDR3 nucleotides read TGTGCCAGTCACAGGTTAACAATGAACACTGAAGCTTTCTTT.

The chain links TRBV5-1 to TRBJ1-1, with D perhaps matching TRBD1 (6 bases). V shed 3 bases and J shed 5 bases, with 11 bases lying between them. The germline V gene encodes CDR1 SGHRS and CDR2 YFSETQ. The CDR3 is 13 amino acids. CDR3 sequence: CASSSPGTTEAFF. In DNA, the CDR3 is TGCGCCAGCAGCTCTCCAGGGACAACTGAAGCTTTCTTT.

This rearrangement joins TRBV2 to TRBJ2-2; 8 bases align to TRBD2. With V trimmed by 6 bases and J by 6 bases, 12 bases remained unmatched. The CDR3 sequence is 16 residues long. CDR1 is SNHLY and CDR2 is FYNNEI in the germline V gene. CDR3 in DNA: TGTGCCAGCAGCCTCTCCCTGACGGGGGGGCCCGGGGAGCTGTTTTTT. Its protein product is CASSLSLTGGPGELFF.

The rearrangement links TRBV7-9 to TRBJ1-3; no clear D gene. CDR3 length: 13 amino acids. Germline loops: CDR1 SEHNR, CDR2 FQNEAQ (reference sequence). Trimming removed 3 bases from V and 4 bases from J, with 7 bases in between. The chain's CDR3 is CASSLNQGNTIYF. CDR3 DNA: TGTGCCAGCAGCTTGAATCAGGGAAACACCATATATTTT.

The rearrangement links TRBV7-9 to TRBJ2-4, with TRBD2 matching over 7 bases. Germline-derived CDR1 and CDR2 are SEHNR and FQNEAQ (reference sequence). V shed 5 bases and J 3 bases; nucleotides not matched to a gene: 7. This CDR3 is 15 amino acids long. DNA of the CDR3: TGTGCCAGCAGCGCCGGGACTATGGGCAAAAACATTCAGTACTTC. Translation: CASSAGTMGKNIQYF.

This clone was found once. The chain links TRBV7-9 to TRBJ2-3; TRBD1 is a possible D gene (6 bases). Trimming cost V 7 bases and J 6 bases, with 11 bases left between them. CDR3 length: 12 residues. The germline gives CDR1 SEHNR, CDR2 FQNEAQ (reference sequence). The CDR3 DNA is TGTGCCAGCAACGAAAGGGGGGATACGCAGTATTTT. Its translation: CASNERGDTQYF.

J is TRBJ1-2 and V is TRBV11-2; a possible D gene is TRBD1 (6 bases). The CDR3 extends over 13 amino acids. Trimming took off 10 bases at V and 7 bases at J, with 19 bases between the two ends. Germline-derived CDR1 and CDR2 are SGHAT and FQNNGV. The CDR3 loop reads CATVQGTSGGYTF. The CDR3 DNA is TGTGCCACCGTACAGGGAACGTCCGGTGGCTACACCTTC.

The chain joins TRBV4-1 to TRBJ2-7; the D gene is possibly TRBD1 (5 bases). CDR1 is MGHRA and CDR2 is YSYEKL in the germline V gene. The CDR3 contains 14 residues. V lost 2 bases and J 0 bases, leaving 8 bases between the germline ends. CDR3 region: CASSQQGYSYEQYF. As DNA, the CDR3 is TGCGCCAGCAGCCAACAGGGTTACTCCTACGAGCAGTACTTC.

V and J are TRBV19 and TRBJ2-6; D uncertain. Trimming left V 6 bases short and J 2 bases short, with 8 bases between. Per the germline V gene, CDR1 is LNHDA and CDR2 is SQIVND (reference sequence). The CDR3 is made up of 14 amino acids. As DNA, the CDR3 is TGTGCCAGTAGCGGACCTGCTGGGGCCAACGTCCTGACTTTC. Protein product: CASSGPAGANVLTF.

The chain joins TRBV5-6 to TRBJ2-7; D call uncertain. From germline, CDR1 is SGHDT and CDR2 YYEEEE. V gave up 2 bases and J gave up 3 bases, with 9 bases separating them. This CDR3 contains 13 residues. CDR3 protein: CASSFRARYEQYF. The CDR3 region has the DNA TGTGCCAGCAGCTTCCGGGCCCGCTACGAGCAGTACTTC.